These T cell receptor beta chains were read from a single sample in a study of cytotoxic CD8 clonotypes in ibrutinib-treated CLL. Assay used: immunoSEQ multiplex PCR; TCRdb lists only in-frame clones, some missing. The sample carries some 63,000 clones, about nine tenths recorded once. The sample here was PBMCs, taken after 12 months of ibrutinib treatment. These receptors were obtained from a human donor with chronic lymphocytic leukemia. The CDR3 runs from the conserved cysteine through the conserved F or W. The D gene is left open where the match is weak. Clone size appears in some rows only: once, few, many, or a class for an expanded clone.

j_call	v_call	clone_size	d_call	cdr3_aa	cdr3_nt
TRBJ2-5	TRBV7-2	NA	NA	CASSPYMETQYF	TGTGCCAGCAGCCCCTATATGGAGACCCAGTACTTC
TRBJ1-5	TRBV28	NA	NA	CASTIPGDGGLGQPQHF	TGTGCCAGCACCATACCGGGGGACGGAGGCCTGGGGCAGCCCCAGCATTTT
TRBJ2-3	TRBV7-9	NA	NA	CASSSSRGPSTDTQYF	TGTGCCAGCAGTTCAAGTCGCGGGCCTAGCACAGATACGCAGTATTTT
TRBJ2-2	TRBV18	NA	NA	CASSPGGTSPGELFF	TGTGCCAGCTCACCAGGCGGGACGTCTCCCGGGGAGCTGTTTTTT
TRBJ2-1	TRBV2	once	NA	CASVRAGRLNEQFF	TGTGCCAGCGTCCGGGCGGGGAGGCTAAATGAGCAGTTCTTC
TRBJ2-5	TRBV5-1	NA	NA	CASSFVKTQYF	TGCGCCAGCAGCTTTGTGAAGACCCAGTACTTC
TRBJ2-1	TRBV5-1	NA	TRBD2	CASSLEGGAINNEQFF	TGCGCCAGCAGCTTGGAGGGAGGGGCGATAAACAATGAGCAGTTCTTC
TRBJ1-2	TRBV14	NA	NA	CASRPGGVKELWSYTF	TGTGCCAGCAGACCCGGCGGGGTAAAAGAGTTGTGGAGCTACACCTTC
TRBJ1-1	TRBV7-3	NA	TRBD1	CASSLIGDRGTSEAFF	TGTGCCAGCAGCTTAATAGGGGACAGAGGGACTAGTGAAGCTTTCTTT
TRBJ1-2	TRBV25-1	once	NA	CASSESHITYTF	TGTGCCAGCAGTGAATCACATATCACCTACACCTTC
TRBJ2-3	TRBV7-9	NA	NA	CASSLPRVVSSSEDTQYF	TGTGCCAGCAGCTTACCCAGGGTGGTGTCTAGCAGTGAAGATACGCAGTATTTT
TRBJ2-5	TRBV19	once	NA	CASSIDRGGETQYF	TGTGCCAGTAGTATAGACAGGGGTGGCGAGACCCAGTACTTC
TRBJ1-2	TRBV30	NA	TRBD1	CAWGRDRFKNYGYTF	TGTGCCTGGGGACGGGACAGGTTTAAAAACTATGGCTACACCTTC
TRBJ2-2	TRBV5-1	NA	NA	CASSLSPRGDTGELFF	TGCGCCAGCAGCTTGTCTCCCAGGGGCGACACCGGGGAGCTGTTTTTT
TRBJ1-1	TRBV7-2	NA	NA	CASSWGGSPTEAFF	TGTGCCAGCAGCTGGGGTGGGTCCCCCACTGAAGCTTTCTTT
TRBJ1-1	TRBV11-3	NA	NA	CASSLTGGNTEAFF	TGTGCCAGCAGCTTAACAGGAGGGAACACTGAAGCTTTCTTT
TRBJ1-4	TRBV12-5	NA	TRBD1	CASGFSKNRGLLTTNEKLFF	TGTGCTAGTGGCTTCTCAAAAAACAGGGGGCTACTGACAACTAATGAAAAACTGTTTTTT
TRBJ2-5	TRBV19	NA	NA	CASSIAETQYF	TGTGCCAGTAGTATCGCTGAGACCCAGTACTTC
TRBJ2-4	TRBV19	once	TRBD1	CASSIGDRVVRNIQYF	TGTGCCAGTAGTATAGGGGACAGGGTCGTCAGGAACATTCAGTACTTC
TRBJ2-7	TRBV7-9	NA	TRBD1	CASNRQGVYEQYF	TGTGCCAGCAATCGACAGGGGGTCTACGAGCAGTACTTC
TRBJ2-1	TRBV9	NA	NA	CASSVNEGEQFF	TGTGCCAGCAGCGTTAACGAGGGTGAGCAGTTCTTC
TRBJ2-2	TRBV30	NA	NA	CAWSGDNLNTGELFF	TGTGCCTGGAGTGGAGACAATCTGAACACCGGGGAGCTGTTTTTT
TRBJ1-5	TRBV28	medium-sized	NA	CASSLGSAGALDSNQPQHF	TGTGCCAGCAGTTTAGGGTCGGCAGGGGCGCTGGATAGCAATCAGCCCCAGCATTTT
TRBJ2-1	TRBV30	few	NA	CAWSMPGSRVNEQFF	TGTGCCTGGAGTATGCCCGGCAGCCGAGTTAATGAGCAGTTCTTC
TRBJ2-7	TRBV10-3	NA	TRBD1	CAKPNLDRGGTYEQYF	TGTGCCAAACCAAATTTGGACAGGGGAGGCACCTACGAGCAGTACTTC
TRBJ2-1	TRBV21-1	NA	NA	CASSTRFYNEQFF	TGTGCCAGCAGCACTCGTTTCTACAATGAGCAGTTCTTC
TRBJ2-2	TRBV21-1	NA	NA	CASSKGTGTDNTGELFF	TGTGCCAGCAGCAAAGGAACCGGGACAGATAACACCGGGGAGCTGTTTTTT
TRBJ2-7	TRBV4-2	NA	TRBD2	CASSPNPPSGSHEQYF	TGTGCCAGCAGCCCTAACCCACCTAGCGGGAGTCACGAGCAGTACTTC
TRBJ1-3	TRBV28	NA	NA	CASSLSGGNTIYF	TGTGCCAGCAGTCTCTCGGGGGGAAACACCATATATTTT
TRBJ2-2	TRBV28	NA	TRBD1	CASRDRQGTGELFF	TGTGCCAGCAGGGATCGACAGGGGACCGGGGAGCTGTTTTTT
TRBJ1-1	TRBV25-1	NA	NA	CASSEFWTGGQMNTEAFF	TGTGCCAGCAGTGAATTTTGGACCGGGGGCCAGATGAACACTGAAGCTTTCTTT
TRBJ2-5	TRBV19	NA	NA	CASSISQETQYF	TGTGCCAGTAGTATAAGTCAAGAGACCCAGTACTTC
TRBJ1-1	TRBV27	few	NA	CATARGTEAFF	TGTGCCACCGCCCGCGGCACTGAAGCTTTCTTT
TRBJ1-2	TRBV30	NA	TRBD1	CAWSAQGRNYGYTF	TGTGCCTGGAGTGCACAGGGGAGAAACTATGGCTACACCTTC
TRBJ2-2	TRBV7-9	NA	NA	CASSLVLSADELGELFF	TGTGCCAGCAGCTTAGTTTTGTCAGCGGATGAACTAGGGGAGCTGTTTTTT
TRBJ2-1	TRBV4-1	NA	TRBD2	CASSQDKGLAGFSYNEQFF	TGCGCCAGCAGCCAAGATAAGGGGCTAGCGGGATTTTCCTACAATGAGCAGTTCTTC
TRBJ1-2	TRBV5-4	once	NA	CASSLEQGRSRANYGYTF	TGTGCCAGCAGCCTGGAACAGGGACGCTCCCGTGCTAACTATGGCTACACCTTC
TRBJ1-3	TRBV25-1	once	NA	CASSGISGNTIYF	TGTGCCAGCAGTGGTATTAGTGGAAACACCATATATTTT
TRBJ2-2	TRBV9	NA	TRBD2	CASSVVAGAPGELFF	TGTGCCAGCAGCGTCGTGGCGGGAGCTCCCGGGGAGCTGTTTTTT
TRBJ2-3	TRBV10-3	NA	TRBD2	CAISERASGRTTRGDTQYF	TGTGCCATCAGTGAGCGTGCTAGCGGGAGAACCACGCGAGGGGATACGCAGTATTTT
TRBJ2-7	TRBV11-2	NA	NA	CASSFGGNSYEQYF	TGTGCCAGCAGCTTCGGAGGGAACTCCTACGAGCAGTACTTC
TRBJ1-1	TRBV5-1	NA	NA	CASSPVGNTEAFF	TGCGCCAGCAGCCCGGTGGGGAACACTGAAGCTTTCTTT
TRBJ2-7	TRBV6-1	NA	NA	CASSESQGGLEQYF	TGTGCCAGCAGTGAAAGCCAGGGGGGTCTCGAGCAGTACTTC
TRBJ1-1	TRBV25-1	once	NA	CARRNPGKTRAEAFF	TGTGCCAGGCGCAATCCCGGGAAAACTAGGGCTGAAGCTTTCTTT
TRBJ1-5	TRBV19	few	TRBD1	CASSRQGDQPQHF	TGTGCCAGTAGCAGACAGGGTGATCAGCCCCAGCATTTT
TRBJ2-7	TRBV6-5	NA	NA	CASTDGVRTYEQYF	TGTGCCAGCACGGACGGTGTCCGGACCTACGAGCAGTACTTC
TRBJ1-1	TRBV6-1	NA	NA	CASRQDFGTEAFF	TGTGCCAGTAGACAGGACTTTGGCACTGAAGCTTTCTTT